This T cell receptor beta chain originates from a study of cytomegalovirus exposure and HLA in healthy donors. Study-level background: Of all 400 or so donors who were genotyped, roughly 83% belonged to the Caucasian-associated ancestry cluster.

To note about this clone: Its antigen is unidentified.

The V gene's germline CDR1 is MNHEY and CDR2 SVGAGI. V gave up 2 bases and J gave up 7 bases; unmatched junction bases: 2. The CDR3 consists of 12 residues. Study-wide points: Some V segments, including TRBV6-2 and TRBV6-3, were excluded as indistinguishable. Later, TCR association rates were found to vary by HLA locus, highest for DRB1 and lowest for HLA-C. Previous analysis showed most TCR beta V segments were productive about 87% or about 30% of the time.

60 Vbeta and 13 Jbeta primers were used in PCR. Clones were sequenced by immunoSEQ multiplex PCR, and TCRdb holds only the in-frame ones, with some missing. The sample lists 120,000 or so clones; 60% to 85% were seen once. The clonotype comes from a middle-aged woman in good health and CMV-seropositive. The sequenced sample was PBMCs. The chain combines TRBV6-5 with TRBJ2-7; 7 bases are a match to TRBD2. The CDR3 protein is CASSYREGEQYF. In nucleotides, the CDR3 is TGTGCCAGCAGTTACAGGGAGGGGGAGCAGTACTTC.